One and the same sample provided the 19 T cell receptor beta chains below, sequenced in a study of beta chain features in type 1 diabetes. Since all of the isolated RNA was reverse transcribed, expressed TCRB transcripts were what got sequenced. The data were produced by immunoSEQ multiplex PCR, yet TCRdb's version contains in-frame clones alone and is incomplete. The sample yields 850,000 to 900,000 clones, roughly 16% seen once. Sequenced material: naive CD4+ T cells from blood. The receptors originated from a woman aged 18-35 years in good health.

V gene TRBV28 combines with J gene TRBJ1-4, with a tentative D call TRBD1 (5 bases). The CDR3 has 12 amino acids. Trimming took off 11 bases at V and 7 bases at J, with 14 bases between the two ends. Germline loops: CDR1 MDHEN, CDR2 SYDVKM. The CDR3 DNA is TGTGCCGTTGGCAGGGTCGGTGAAAAACTGTTTTTT. Translating it yields CAVGRVGEKLFF.

The chain combines TRBV27 with TRBJ1-1; a possible D gene is TRBD1 (6 bases). Germline-derived CDR1 and CDR2 are MNHEY and SMNVEV (reference sequence). This CDR3 spans 13 amino acids. The ends were cut back, 2 bases at V and 4 bases at J, with 8 bases in the middle. In nucleotides, the CDR3 is TGTGCCAGCAGTTTACAGGGGAGCACTGAAGCTTTCTTT. It is translated as CASSLQGSTEAFF.

The chain employs TRBV28 and TRBJ2-2, with a tentative D call TRBD1 (5 bases). V lost 6 bases and J 1 base, leaving 15 bases between the germline ends. This CDR3 is 16 amino acids long. Germline-derived CDR1 and CDR2 are MDHEN and SYDVKM. The CDR3 coding sequence is TGTGCCAGCAGCAAGACTGCAACAGGGAACACCGGGGAGCTGTTTTTT. It specifies CASSKTATGNTGELFF. Full variable domain (missing parts from reference TRBV28 and TRBJ2-2): DVKVTQSSRYLVKRTGEKVFLECVQDMDHENMFWYRQDPGLGLRLIYFSYDVKMKEKGDIPEGYSVSREKKERFSLILESASTNQTSMYLCASSKTATGNTGELFFGEGSRLTVL.

This clone turned up a few times. V usage is TRBV2 and J usage is TRBJ2-1; D remains ambiguous. CDR1 is SNHLY, CDR2 FYNNEI, per germline. The CDR3 covers 15 residues. Trimming cost V 5 bases and J 0 bases, with 11 bases left between them. For the CDR3, the DNA is TGTGCCAGCAGTCGAAGTGGTCTCTCCTACAATGAGCAGTTCTTC. Translated: CASSRSGLSYNEQFF. Full variable domain (outside the CDR3, taken from reference TRBV2 and TRBJ2-1): EPEVTQTPSHQVTQMGQEVILRCVPISNHLYFYWYRQILGQKVEFLVSFYNNEISEKSEIFDDQFSVERPDGSNFTLKIRSTKLEDSAMYFCASSRSGLSYNEQFFGPGTRLTVL.

This clone has a handful of counts. Distinct nucleotide sequences in the sample also encode this CDR3. This rearrangement joins TRBV19 to TRBJ1-5; TRBD1 matches at 7 bases. This CDR3 is 14 amino acids long. Germline CDR1 reads LNHDA; CDR2 reads SQIVND (reference sequence). V lost 2 bases to trimming and J lost 5 bases; unmatched junction nucleotides: 3. CDR3 DNA sequence: TGTGCCAGTAGTATACGACAGGGTGATCAGCCCCAGCATTTT. Protein sequence: CASSIRQGDQPQHF.

J is TRBJ2-7 and V is TRBV27; the D gene is possibly TRBD1 (6 bases). CDR1 and CDR2 (germline): MNHEY, SMNVEV (reference sequence). V was trimmed by 3 bases and J by 0 bases, leaving 9 bases between them. CDR3 length equals 14 residues. DNA for the CDR3: TGTGCCAGCAGTTTCTTGACAGGCTCCTACGAGCAGTACTTC. Protein product: CASSFLTGSYEQYF.

The gene calls are TRBV25-1 and TRBJ1-1, with D tentatively TRBD1 (5 bases). This CDR3 has 13 amino acids. Germline lookup yields CDR1 MGHDK and CDR2 SYGVNS. Trimming removed 4 bases from V and 6 bases from J, with 12 bases in between. DNA of the CDR3: TGTGCCAGCAGTGGGCCTTGGGGGGCTGAAGCTTTCTTT. This sequence encodes CASSGPWGAEAFF.

This clone was seen only a few times. The rearrangement links TRBV18 to TRBJ1-1; no clear D. V dropped 0 bases and J dropped 10 bases, with 18 bases sitting between them. The germline gives CDR1 KGHSH, CDR2 LQKENI. The CDR3 has 15 amino acids. The chain's CDR3 is CASSPPNLGGLGAFF. CDR3 DNA sequence: TGTGCCAGCTCACCACCGAATCTGGGCGGGCTCGGAGCTTTCTTT. Variable domain in full (rest from reference TRBV18 and TRBJ1-1): NAGVMQNPRHLVRRRGQEARLRCSPMKGHSHVYWYRQLPEEGLKFMVYLQKENIIDESGMPKERFSAEFPKEGPSILRIQQVVRGDSAAYFCASSPPNLGGLGAFFGQGTRLTVV.

This clone showed up just a few times. The rearrangement joins TRBV6-6 to TRBJ1-4; D not certain. The CDR3 totals 13 residues. Germline assignment: CDR1 MNHNY and CDR2 SVGAGI (reference sequence). V lost 5 bases and J 7 bases, leaving 11 bases between the germline ends. The CDR3 DNA sequence: TGTGCCAGCAGTGCGTCCTCTGGTGAAAAACTGTTTTTT. It yields the protein CASSASSGEKLFF.

This clone was seen more than once but under ten times. V and J are TRBV2 and TRBJ2-6, with TRBD1 matching over 10 bases. V shed 7 bases, J shed 3 bases, and the junction held 6 bases outside the gene matches. Looked up from germline, CDR1 is SNHLY and CDR2 is FYNNEI. The CDR3 contains 16 residues. The CDR3: CASNRQGARGANVLTF. The CDR3 DNA follows: TGTGCCAGCAACAGACAGGGGGCGCGTGGGGCCAACGTCCTGACTTTC. Complete variable domain (other parts from reference TRBV2 and TRBJ2-6): EPEVTQTPSHQVTQMGQEVILRCVPISNHLYFYWYRQILGQKVEFLVSFYNNEISEKSEIFDDQFSVERPDGSNFTLKIRSTKLEDSAMYFCASNRQGARGANVLTFGAGSRLTVL.

This clone was detected only a few times. The rearrangement uses TRBV5-1 and TRBJ1-5, with D hard to call. Germline lookup yields CDR1 SGHRS and CDR2 YFSETQ. The length of the CDR3 is 13 residues. V lost 0 bases and J 7 bases, leaving 8 bases between the germline ends. The CDR3 DNA reads TGCGCCAGCAGCTTGGCCGTGGGGCAGCCCCAGCATTTT. It translates to CASSLAVGQPQHF.

This clone showed up just a few times. The chain recombines TRBV18 with TRBJ1-5, with D possibly TRBD1 on 5 matching bases. CDR3 length: 14 residues. From germline, CDR1 is KGHSH and CDR2 LQKENI. The V and J ends lost 3 bases and 5 bases respectively, with 11 bases between them. CDR3 nucleotide sequence: TGTGCCAGCTCACCGTCTAGGGGTGATCAGCCCCAGCATTTT. Protein: CASSPSRGDQPQHF.

This clone was picked up a small number of times. This chain uses TRBV6-6 with TRBJ2-5, with D unclear. V was cut by 2 bases and J by 1 base, with 5 bases left in between. There are 13 residues in the CDR3. CDR1 is MNHNY and CDR2 is SVGAGI in the germline V gene (reference sequence). CDR3 in amino acids: CASSYAAQETQYF. The CDR3 coding sequence is TGTGCCAGCAGTTACGCCGCCCAAGAGACCCAGTACTTC.

This clone was seen a few times. The rearrangement joins TRBV4-3 to TRBJ1-2; 7 nucleotides line up with TRBD1. Losses at the gene ends were 0 bases for V and 11 bases for J; bases not matched to a gene: 9. The germline gives CDR1 LGHNA, CDR2 YSLEER. CDR3 length: 14 residues. The CDR3 nucleotides are TGCGCCAGCAGCCAAGATCCCCAACAGGGGCAGTACACCTTC. Its protein is CASSQDPQQGQYTF.

The V call is TRBV7-2, the J call TRBJ2-2; weak D call: TRBD2 (5 bases). Germline-derived CDR1 and CDR2 are SGHTA and FQGNSA. Trimming shortened V by 4 bases and J by 7 bases, and 22 bases separated the two germline ends. The CDR3 loop spans 17 amino acids. CDR3 residues: CASSSRVSRPRGGELFF. CDR3 sequence (DNA): TGTGCCAGCAGCTCTCGCGTTTCGAGACCACGGGGCGGGGAGCTGTTTTTT.

This clone was counted only a few times. V gene TRBV10-3 combines with J gene TRBJ1-3, with 8 bases identical to TRBD1. V shed 7 bases and J 1 base; nucleotides not matched to a gene: 3. CDR3 size: 14 residues. Germline V CDR1 and CDR2: ENHRY, SYGVKD. The CDR3 DNA reads as TGTGCCATCAACCGGGACAGGTCTGGAAACACCATATATTTT. Its protein product is CAINRDRSGNTIYF.

This clone was counted only a few times. This sequence joins TRBV5-1 and TRBJ2-2; 12 positions match TRBD2. Per germline, CDR1 SGHRS and CDR2 YFSETQ. Trimming took 1 base from V and 6 from J; bases not matched to a gene: 4. This CDR3 spans 16 amino acids. This CDR3 reads CASSLPLAGGPGELFF. CDR3 nucleotide sequence: TGCGCCAGCAGCTTGCCACTAGCGGGAGGACCCGGGGAGCTGTTTTTT.

The V and J genes are TRBV20-1 and TRBJ1-2, with D possibly being TRBD1 (5 bases). The CDR3 is 11 amino acids. The germline gives CDR1 DFQATT, CDR2 SNEGSKA (reference sequence). The CDR3 sequence: CSAERGDGYTF. CDR3 bases: TGCAGCGCCGAGAGAGGGGATGGCTACACCTTC.

The chain links TRBV5-6 to TRBJ2-7, with D possibly TRBD2 on 5 matching bases. V lost 6 bases to trimming and J lost 2 bases, with 21 bases between them. Germline CDR1 SGHDT, CDR2 YYEEEE. The CDR3 runs 16 residues. The DNA of the CDR3 is TGTGCCAGCATCCCTGAAGCGGAATACGACCCCTACGAGCAGTACTTC. Its translation: CASIPEAEYDPYEQYF.